The clone carrying this TCR beta chain ranks as medium-sized (0.01 to 0.1%). Antigen: not known. One base away lies a much larger clone, so this may be a sequencing read error. The entry originates in a study of T cell repertoires in breast cancer. Across the study: Controls were nine healthy donors.

Primers covering all TCR V genes were used in emulsion RT-PCR on CD8+ T cells. The CDR3 has 15 residues. The germline gives CDR1 DFQATT, CDR2 SNEGSKA (reference sequence). Study-level points and caveats: Tumor-involved sentinel nodes shared around 7.9% of TCRs with matched tumors, tumor-free nodes 2%. Shared TCRs had various nucleotide encodings, suggesting antigen-based selection and expansion.

Unpaired genes were suppressed by blocking oligonucleotides during a second nested PCR. Each emulsion RT-PCR held about 5,000-280,000 T cells with C-region, Stepout and V-region primers. TCRdb ran MiXCR on the emulsion pairing reads and lists one entry per CDR3 protein. Among 400 to 550 distinct CDR3 sequences listed, 25% to 35% were seen once. The sequencing sample was made of CD8+ T cells. The V gene is TRBV20-1, the J gene TRBJ1-3; 7 nucleotides match TRBD1. This clonotype was obtained from a pool of human donors with breast cancer or a healthy control (not recorded which). The DNA for the CDR3 is TGCAGGGCTAGCCCCGTCACAGGGGCTGGAAACACCATATATTTT. Protein: CRASPVTGAGNTIYF.